This T cell receptor (beta chain) was sequenced for a study of T cell responses to AZD1222 COVID-19 vaccine. On the study more broadly: Analyses pooled second doses at about 4 or about 12 weeks. Study-wide points: Seropositive AZD1222 recipients at baseline numbered only five or six. Most donors were white British, females outnumbered males, and clonal diversity was possibly underestimated.

TCRdb keeps only in-frame clones here, not all; method: immunoSEQ multiplex PCR. The sample includes 110,000 to 150,000 clones, roughly 92% of them seen just once. The CDR3 sequence is 13 residues long. Per the germline V gene, CDR1 is KGHDR and CDR2 is SFDVKD. Trimming took off 8 bases at V and 4 bases at J, with 10 bases between the two ends. In regard to this clone: Its antigen is currently unknown.

The sequence came from an adult in good health. J is TRBJ2-2 and V is TRBV24-1; D unresolved. Sequenced here: peripheral blood, sampled on day 0 of AZD1222 vaccination. The CDR3 reads CATKAPSTGELFF. The CDR3 bases are TGTGCCACCAAGGCACCAAGCACCGGGGAGCTGTTTTTT.